These 9 T cell receptor beta chains came from one sample sequenced in a study of cytomegalovirus exposure and HLA in healthy donors. PCR used 60 Vbeta primers and 13 Jbeta primers. Repertoires were generated with immunoSEQ multiplex PCR, while TCRdb's copy carries only in-frame clones and drops some. The sample lists 150,000 or so clones; 78% were seen once. Specimen: PBMCs. These receptors all come from a female donor in good health and CMV-seronegative.

This clone was seen only once. The V and J genes are TRBV9 and TRBJ1-6; 9 bases line up with TRBD1. J was trimmed by 8 bases and V by 3 bases; bases with no gene match: 6. The CDR3 has 15 amino acids. Germline-derived CDR1 and CDR2 are SGDLS and YYNGEE. The CDR3 DNA reads as TGTGCCAGCAGCGGGGGGACAGGGTTACATTCACCCCTCCACTTT. Protein: CASSGGTGLHSPLHF.

The gene calls are TRBV2 and TRBJ2-1; a possible D gene is TRBD1 (6 bases). Germline V gene sequence: CDR1 SNHLY, CDR2 FYNNEI. V lost 7 bases, J lost 6 bases, and 16 bases lay in between. There are 14 residues in the CDR3. CDR3 amino acids: CASIMEQGFNEQFF. The CDR3 DNA reads as TGTGCCAGCATCATGGAACAGGGTTTCAATGAGCAGTTCTTC.

This chain connects TRBV27 to TRBJ2-6, with 7 bases aligning to TRBD1. CDR1 is MNHEY and CDR2 is SMNVEV in the germline V gene (reference sequence). V shed 5 bases and J 0 bases; nucleotides not matched to a gene: 7. This CDR3 comprises 17 residues. The CDR3 DNA follows: TGTGCCAGCAGTAGGGACAGCCAAAGCTCTGGGGCCAACGTCCTGACTTTC. Amino acid sequence: CASSRDSQSSGANVLTF.

The chain uses TRBV28 and TRBJ2-1, with D maybe TRBD2 (5 bases). The CDR3 is made up of 11 amino acids. CDR1 and CDR2 from the germline V gene are MDHEN and SYDVKM. V was clipped by 8 bases and J by 7 bases, with 9 bases between them. The CDR3 loop reads CASGRMNEQFF. As DNA, the CDR3 is TGTGCCAGCGGGAGAATGAATGAGCAGTTCTTC.

This chain links TRBV28 with TRBJ1-2, with 9 bases matching TRBD1. Germline V lookup: CDR1 MDHEN, CDR2 SYDVKM. Unmatched junction bases numbered 7, after V lost 6 bases and J lost 5 bases. This CDR3 is 14 amino acids long. The CDR3: CASSRGQGAYGYTF. The CDR3 DNA reads as TGTGCCAGCAGCCGGGGACAGGGAGCGTATGGCTACACCTTC.

The rearrangement joins TRBV28 to TRBJ2-1; 9 bases agree with TRBD2. Per the germline V gene, CDR1 is MDHEN and CDR2 is SYDVKM. The CDR3 loop spans 16 amino acids. Trimming cost V 3 bases and J 7 bases; bases outside gene matches: 10. The CDR3 nucleotides read TGTGCCAGCAGTTTGGGAAGGGGACTAGCTAGGAATGAGCAGTTCTTC. Its protein product is CASSLGRGLARNEQFF.

Details on this clone: The same CDR3 arises from other DNA sequences in this sample as well. The chain recombines TRBV7-3 with TRBJ2-7; D possibly corresponds to TRBD2 (5 bases). V was clipped by 4 bases and J by 0 bases, with 16 bases between them. The V gene's germline CDR1 is SGHTA and CDR2 FQGTGA. The CDR3 sequence is 16 residues long. For the CDR3, the DNA is TGTGCCAGCAGCTCTAGGGTCGCGGGCGGCTCCTACGAGCAGTACTTC. Translating it yields CASSSRVAGGSYEQYF.

The chain joins TRBV7-2 to TRBJ2-4, with D possibly TRBD1 on 5 matching bases. The V gene lost 5 bases and the J gene lost 0 bases, with 14 bases spanning the gap. Per germline, CDR1 SGHTA and CDR2 FQGNSA. The length of the CDR3 is 16 residues. CDR3 loop: CASSPTDLIAKNIQYF. CDR3 bases: TGTGCCAGCAGCCCGACAGACCTTATAGCCAAAAACATTCAGTACTTC.

The chain joins TRBV29-1 to TRBJ2-1, with 9 bases lining up with TRBD2. Trimming took 3 bases from V and 3 from J; bases not matched to a gene: 3. CDR1 and CDR2 from the germline V gene are SQVTM and ANQGSEA. The CDR3 runs 14 residues. The DNA of the CDR3 is TGCAGCGTTGATCCTAGCGGGATCTACAATGAGCAGTTCTTC. This encodes CSVDPSGIYNEQFF.